The 10 T cell receptor beta chains reported below all come from one sample, sequenced in a study of CD8 T cells in ankylosing spondylitis (dated by TCRdb to 2016 to 2017). Library construction relied on 5' RACE. This sample was sequenced with an Illumina HiSeq 2500. In TCRdb, the public reads were trimmed at Q25 with fastp and aligned with MiXCR, with productive beta chains retained. Here each entry gathers all rows of one CDR3 protein and keeps the most common genes and DNA. The sample profile shows approximately 240,000 distinct CDR3 sequences; over 9.5% of them were found once. The ten largest clones capture less than 3% of the sample. The sample taken for sequencing was blood, either unsorted or a sorted T cell fraction (not recorded which). These receptors originate from a male donor with ankylosing spondylitis or in good health (not recorded which).

This clonotype was counted ten times or more. The rearrangement joins TRBV24-1 to TRBJ2-3, with D hard to call. The CDR3 has 13 amino acids. Looked up from germline, CDR1 is KGHDR and CDR2 is SFDVKD. Trimming took 0 bases from V and 4 from J, leaving 4 bases between them. CDR3 DNA sequence: TGTGCCACCAGTGATTTGGGTGCAGATACGCAGTATTTT. As protein: CATSDLGADTQYF.

This clonotype came up many times. V usage is TRBV6-5 and J usage is TRBJ2-7; D not certain. Between the trimmed V and J ends, which lost 2 bases and 3 bases, there was a span of 8 bases. Germline V gives CDR1 MNHEY, CDR2 SVGAGI. This CDR3 is built from 13 residues. CDR3 loop: CASSYMPGYEQYF. The CDR3 DNA sequence: TGTGCCAGCAGTTACATGCCCGGCTACGAGCAGTACTTC.

This clonotype was seen many times. The rearrangement uses TRBV10-3 and TRBJ1-4; D not certain. The CDR3 has 15 amino acids. CDR1 is ENHRY, CDR2 SYGVKD, per germline. V was pared by 10 bases and J by 2 bases, with 17 bases between. The CDR3 DNA follows: TGTGCCACCCGGTCGGAGGCGGGGACTAATGAAAAACTGTTTTTT. It yields the protein CATRSEAGTNEKLFF.

This chain joins TRBV5-4 and TRBJ2-6, with D unresolved. Germline V gene lookup returns CDR1 SGHNT and CDR2 YYREEE (reference sequence). Trimming removed 1 base from V and 4 bases from J, with 12 bases in between. This CDR3 has 16 amino acids. In DNA, the CDR3 is TGTGCCAGCAGCTTGCCAGTAAGCTTAGGGGCCAACGTCCTGACTTTC. Translating it yields CASSLPVSLGANVLTF.

This clonotype was observed a few times. The chain employs TRBV7-9 and TRBJ2-5, with D possibly TRBD1 on 5 matching bases. The CDR3 is made up of 15 amino acids. From germline, CDR1 is SEHNR and CDR2 FQNEAQ (reference sequence). The V and J ends lost 0 bases and 1 base respectively, with 9 bases between them. The CDR3 protein is CASSLAETAQETQYF. The CDR3 nucleotides are TGTGCCAGCAGCTTAGCAGAGACAGCCCAAGAGACCCAGTACTTC. Variable domain in full (rest from reference TRBV7-9 and TRBJ2-5): DTGVSQNPRHKITKRGQNVTFRCDPISEHNRLYWYRQTLGQGPEFLTYFQNEAQLEKSRLLSDRFSAERPKGSFSTLEIQRTEQGDSAMYLCASSLAETAQETQYFGPGTRLLVL.

This clonotype was seen repeatedly, ten times or more. The rearrangement uses TRBV11-1 and TRBJ2-1; 11 positions match TRBD2. CDR3 size: 18 residues. The V and J ends lost 8 bases and 6 bases, in that order; junction bases with no gene match: 18. In germline, CDR1 is SGHAT, CDR2 FQDESV (reference sequence). The chain's CDR3 is CASSLRLAGPTGGNEQFF. As DNA, the CDR3 is TGTGCCAGCTCACTAAGACTAGCGGGGCCCACTGGGGGCAATGAGCAGTTCTTC. The full variable domain, completed using reference TRBV11-1 and TRBJ2-1, is EAEVAQSPRYKITEKSQAVAFWCDPISGHATLYWYRQILGQGPELLVQFQDESVVDDSQLPKDRFSAERLKGVDSTLKIQPAELGDSAMYLCASSLRLAGPTGGNEQFFGPGTRLTVL.

This chain joins TRBV20-1 and TRBJ2-4, with D tentatively TRBD1 (5 bases). V was clipped by 1 base and J by 5 bases, with 12 bases between them. Germline assignment: CDR1 DFQATT and CDR2 SNEGSKA (reference sequence). CDR3 length equals 14 residues. This CDR3 reads CSARVPFRENIQYF. In nucleotides, the CDR3 is TGCAGTGCTAGAGTGCCTTTCAGGGAAAACATTCAGTACTTC.

This clonotype was observed many times. As DNA, the CDR3 is TGCAGTGCTGGACTAGCGGGGGTTTCGAGGGAGACCCAGTACTTC. Encoded protein: CSAGLAGVSRETQYF. The chain employs TRBV20-1 and TRBJ2-5; 13 bases align to TRBD2. Germline trimming cut 5 bases from V and 5 bases from J; bases unmatched to any gene: 8. The CDR3 has 15 residues. Per the germline V gene, CDR1 is DFQATT and CDR2 is SNEGSKA (reference sequence).

The rearrangement links TRBV5-1 to TRBJ2-5; 12 nucleotides line up with TRBD2. The germline CDR1 and CDR2 sequences are SGHRS and YFSETQ. The CDR3 runs to 16 residues. J gave up 4 bases and V 4 bases, and 8 bases lay outside the gene matches. DNA of the CDR3: TGCGCCAGCAGCCCGTTGGGACTAGCGGGTTTAGAGACCCAGTACTTC. This sequence encodes CASSPLGLAGLETQYF.

The chain employs TRBV6-1 and TRBJ1-2; D not certain. CDR1 MNHNS and CDR2 SASEGT come from the germline V gene. CDR3 length: 13 amino acids. Trimming removed 7 bases at V and 8 bases at J, with 17 bases between. CDR3 sequence reads: CASTSDTRRGYTF. In DNA form, the CDR3 reads TGTGCCAGCACCTCTGACACGCGGAGAGGCTACACCTTC.